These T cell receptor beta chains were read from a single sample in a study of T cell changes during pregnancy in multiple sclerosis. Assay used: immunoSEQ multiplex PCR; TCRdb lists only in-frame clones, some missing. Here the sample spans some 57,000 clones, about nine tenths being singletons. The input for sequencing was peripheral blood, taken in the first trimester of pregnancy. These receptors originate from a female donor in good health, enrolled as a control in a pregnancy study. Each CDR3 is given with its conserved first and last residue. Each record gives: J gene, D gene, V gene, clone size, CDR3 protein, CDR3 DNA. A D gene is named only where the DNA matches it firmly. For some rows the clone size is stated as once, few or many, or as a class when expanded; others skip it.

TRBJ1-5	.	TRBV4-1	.	CASSRDNYSNQPQHF	TGCGCCAGCAGCCGGGACAATTATAGCAATCAGCCCCAGCATTTT
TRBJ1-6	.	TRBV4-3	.	CASSQAGTGYNSPLHF	TGCGCCAGCAGCCAGGCCGGGACTGGATATAATTCACCCCTCCACTTT
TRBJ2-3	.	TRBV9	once	CASSVVETDTQYF	TGTGCCAGCAGCGTAGTTGAGACAGATACGCAGTATTTT
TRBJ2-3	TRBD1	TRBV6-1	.	CASSEMGQGTDTQYF	TGTGCCAGCAGTGAAATGGGACAGGGCACAGATACGCAGTATTTT
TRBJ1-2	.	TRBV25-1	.	CASWTLNYGYTF	TGTGCCAGCTGGACACTTAACTATGGCTACACCTTC
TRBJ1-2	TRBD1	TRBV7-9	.	CASSRRGKDYGYTF	TGTGCCAGCAGCCGCAGGGGGAAGGACTATGGCTACACCTTC
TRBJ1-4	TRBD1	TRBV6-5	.	CASSWMEGQGVEKLFF	TGTGCCAGCAGTTGGATGGAGGGACAGGGAGTAGAAAAACTGTTTTTT
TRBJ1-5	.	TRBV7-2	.	CASSRQESFGQPQHF	TGTGCCAGCAGCAGACAGGAATCTTTTGGTCAGCCCCAGCATTTT
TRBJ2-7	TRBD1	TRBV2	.	CASSTGTGPYEQYF	TGTGCCAGCAGTACCGGGACAGGGCCCTACGAGCAGTACTTC
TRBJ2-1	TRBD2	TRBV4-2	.	CASSQEGGGTSGFSSYNEQFF	TGTGCCAGCAGCCAAGAAGGCGGGGGGACTAGCGGGTTTAGCTCCTACAATGAGCAGTTCTTC
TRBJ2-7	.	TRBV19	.	CASSIRMESTYEQYF	TGTGCCAGTAGTATAAGAATGGAGTCTACCTACGAGCAGTACTTC
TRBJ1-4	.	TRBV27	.	CASSFIGLGDEKLFF	TGTGCCAGCAGTTTTATAGGCCTAGGCGATGAAAAACTGTTTTTT
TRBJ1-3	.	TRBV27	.	CASSPSSGNTIYF	TGTGCCTCCTCCCCGAGCTCTGGAAACACCATATATTTT
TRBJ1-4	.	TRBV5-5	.	CASRHTWGQQNEKLFF	TGTGCCAGCAGACATACGTGGGGGCAGCAGAATGAAAAACTGTTTTTT
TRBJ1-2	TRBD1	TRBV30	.	CAWRGQGTPNYGYTF	TGTGCCTGGAGGGGACAGGGGACACCTAACTATGGCTACACCTTC
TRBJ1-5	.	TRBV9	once	CASSVVWGLQPQHF	TGTGCCAGCAGCGTAGTTTGGGGGCTCCAGCCCCAGCATTTT
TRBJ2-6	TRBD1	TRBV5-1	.	CASSSTGVGANVLTF	TGCGCCAGCAGCTCTACAGGGGTCGGGGCCAACGTCCTGACTTTC
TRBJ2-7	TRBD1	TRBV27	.	CASSTTGSSYEQYF	TGTGCCAGCAGTACGACAGGGAGCTCCTACGAGCAGTACTTC
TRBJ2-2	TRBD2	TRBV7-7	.	CASSLDGGDTGELFF	TGTGCTAGCAGCTTGGACGGGGGGGACACCGGGGAGCTGTTTTTT
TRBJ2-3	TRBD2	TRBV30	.	CAWSTGAGGLTDTQYF	TGTGCCTGGAGTACGGGAGCGGGGGGGCTCACAGATACGCAGTATTTT
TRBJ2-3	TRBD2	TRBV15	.	CATSRPSTSGGSTDTQYF	TGTGCCACCAGCAGACCCTCGACTAGCGGGGGCAGCACAGATACGCAGTATTTT
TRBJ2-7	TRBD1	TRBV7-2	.	CASSFQTDRGGEQYF	TGTGCCAGCAGCTTTCAAACGGACAGGGGAGGCGAGCAGTACTTC
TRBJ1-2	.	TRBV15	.	CATSRGPDRRQTTNYGYTF	TGTGCCACCAGCAGAGGTCCCGACAGACGACAAACTACTAACTATGGCTACACCTTC
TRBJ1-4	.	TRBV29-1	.	CSVGGTVDEKLFF	TGCAGCGTTGGAGGCACGGTGGATGAAAAACTGTTTTTT
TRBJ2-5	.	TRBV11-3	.	CASSLVESQETQYF	TGTGCCAGCAGCTTGGTAGAAAGCCAAGAGACCCAGTACTTC
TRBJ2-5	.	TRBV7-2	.	CASRRGLQETQYF	TGTGCCAGCAGACGAGGACTTCAAGAGACCCAGTACTTC
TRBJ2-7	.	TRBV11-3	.	CASSPAPGSEQYF	TGTGCCAGCAGCCCGGCCCCAGGAAGCGAGCAGTACTTC
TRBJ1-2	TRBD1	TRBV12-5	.	CASGLNRDRVNGYTF	TGTGCTAGTGGTTTGAACCGGGACAGGGTTAATGGCTACACCTTC
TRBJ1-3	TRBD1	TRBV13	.	CASSPAQGVVSGNTIYF	TGTGCCAGCAGCCCTGCACAGGGGGTAGTAAGTGGAAACACCATATATTTT
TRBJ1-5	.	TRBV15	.	CATSNQGVNQPQHF	TGTGCCACCAGCAACCAGGGTGTGAATCAGCCCCAGCATTTT
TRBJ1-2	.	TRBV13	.	CASSQGLYGYTF	TGTGCCAGCAGCCAGGGTTTATATGGCTACACCTTC